Listed below are T cell receptor beta chains from one sample, sequenced in a study of Ad26.COV2.S vaccination and SARS-CoV-2 variants. Repertoires were generated with immunoSEQ multiplex PCR, while TCRdb's copy carries only in-frame clones and drops some. Here the sample spans around 350,000 clones, around 92% being singletons. The sequencing here drew on peripheral blood, taken after recovery from COVID-19. The source of these receptors is a human donor who had recovered from COVID-19. Both conserved end residues are part of each CDR3. Each record gives: V gene, clone size, J gene, D gene, CDR3 protein, CDR3 DNA. D genes are given only for firm matches. Clone sizes are given selectively: once, few, many, or a class where the clone is expanded.

>TRBV4-2|.|TRBJ1-5|.
CASSQEGGISNQPQHF
TGTGCCAGCAGCCAGGAGGGGGGGATTAGCAATCAGCCCCAGCATTTT
>TRBV19|.|TRBJ1-5|.
CASSKRWDSNQPQHF
TGTGCCAGTAGTAAACGGTGGGACTCAAATCAGCCCCAGCATTTT
>TRBV10-2|.|TRBJ2-7|TRBD2
CATNTPGLDTYEQYF
TGCGCCACCAATACGCCGGGACTAGATACCTACGAGCAGTACTTC
>TRBV9|.|TRBJ1-3|.
CASSSTDTHSGNTIYF
TGTGCCAGCAGCTCGACGGACACTCACTCTGGAAACACCATATATTTT
>TRBV27|.|TRBJ2-3|TRBD1
CASSFFADRRDRADTQYF
TGTGCCAGCAGTTTCTTCGCCGACCGCCGGGACAGGGCGGATACGCAGTATTTT
>TRBV11-3|.|TRBJ1-1|.
CASSPRGGRGTEAFF
TGTGCCAGCAGCCCTCGGGGGGGCCGCGGCACTGAAGCTTTCTTT
>TRBV3-1/TRBV3-2|.|TRBJ2-1|.
CASSQAGAGQFF
TGTGCCAGCAGCCAAGCGGGAGCGGGGCAGTTCTTC
>TRBV4-1|.|TRBJ1-2|TRBD1
CASSQMTGLNYGYTF
TGCGCCAGCAGCCAAATGACAGGGTTGAACTATGGCTACACCTTC
>TRBV5-6|.|TRBJ2-2|.
CASSPGWGGTGELFF
TGTGCCAGCAGCCCCGGGTGGGGCGGCACCGGGGAGCTGTTTTTT
>TRBV5-4|.|TRBJ2-2|.
CASSLGVGELFF
TGTGCCAGCAGCTTAGGAGTCGGGGAGCTGTTTTTT
>TRBV19|.|TRBJ2-1|TRBD1
CASSIPRTGAYNEQFF
TGTGCCAGTAGTATCCCCCGGACAGGGGCCTACAATGAGCAGTTCTTC
>TRBV20-1|.|TRBJ1-1|.
CSRASGGGAFF
TGCAGCAGGGCTTCGGGAGGGGGAGCTTTCTTT
>TRBV12-5|.|TRBJ2-1|.
CASGLHYDQFF
TGTGCTAGTGGTCTGCACTACGATCAGTTCTTC
>TRBV5-1|.|TRBJ2-7|TRBD1
CASSLLGTGVYEQYF
TGCGCCAGCAGCTTGCTCGGGACAGGGGTCTACGAGCAGTACTTC
>TRBV13|.|TRBJ2-1|.
CASSPTGERAYNEQFF
TGTGCCAGCAGCCCGACGGGGGAACGGGCCTACAATGAGCAGTTCTTC
>TRBV10-1|.|TRBJ2-7|.
CASSVRIGNYEQYF
TGCGCCAGCAGTGTGAGGATAGGCAACTACGAGCAGTACTTC
>TRBV12-3/TRBV12-4|.|TRBJ1-2|.
CASSSTGYGYTF
TGTGCCAGCAGTTCAACAGGGTATGGCTACACCTTC
>TRBV7-2|.|TRBJ1-2|TRBD1
CASSLRDRVIYGYTF
TGTGCCAGCAGCTTACGGGACAGGGTAATCTATGGCTACACCTTC
>TRBV6-2/TRBV6-3|.|TRBJ1-2|.
CASSQRGTQLSDYGYTF
TGTGCCAGCAGCCAACGTGGGACTCAACTATCGGACTATGGCTACACCTTC
>TRBV29-1|.|TRBJ2-3|.
CSVGGLADTQYF
TGCAGCGTTGGAGGGTTGGCAGATACGCAGTATTTT
>TRBV13|once|TRBJ1-5|.
CASSLGGYSNQPQHF
TGTGCCAGCAGCTTAGGGGGGTATAGCAATCAGCCCCAGCATTTT
>TRBV11-2|.|TRBJ2-7|.
CASSLGDSYEQYF
TGTGCCAGCAGCTTGGGCGACTCCTACGAGCAGTACTTC
>TRBV29-1|.|TRBJ1-1|TRBD1
CSVGQGAGAEAFF
TGCAGCGTTGGACAGGGGGCTGGGGCTGAAGCTTTCTTT
>TRBV7-3|.|TRBJ2-1|TRBD2
CASSLAGGRVNEQFF
TGTGCCAGCAGCCTAGCGGGGGGCCGGGTCAATGAGCAGTTCTTC
>TRBV15|.|TRBJ1-1|.
CATSGGTAWRNTEAFF
TGTGCCACCAGCGGGGGAACGGCGTGGAGGAACACTGAAGCTTTCTTT
>TRBV7-2|.|TRBJ1-2|.
CASSLGSIQAVYGYTF
TGTGCCAGCAGCTTAGGCAGTATACAGGCAGTCTATGGCTACACCTTC
>TRBV18|.|TRBJ2-7|.
CASSPQEGIYEQYF
TGTGCCAGCTCACCACAGGAGGGTATCTACGAGCAGTACTTC
>TRBV10-3|.|TRBJ2-1|.
CAISETDYNEQFF
TGTGCCATCAGTGAGACAGATTACAATGAGCAGTTCTTC
>TRBV14|.|TRBJ1-1|.
CASSQEIGQGYGTEAFF
TGTGCCAGCAGCCAAGAAATCGGGCAGGGATACGGCACTGAAGCTTTCTTT
>TRBV18|.|TRBJ1-2|TRBD1
CASSPRLPGQGSHGYTF
TGTGCCAGCTCACCAAGGTTACCGGGACAGGGGTCGCATGGCTACACCTTC
>TRBV25-1|.|TRBJ1-1|TRBD1
CASSQGEGTEAFF
TGTGCCAGCAGTCAGGGGGAGGGCACTGAAGCTTTCTTT
>TRBV20-1|.|TRBJ1-2|.
CSAEMDHGYTF
TGCAGTGCTGAGATGGATCATGGCTACACCTTC
>TRBV27|.|TRBJ1-1|.
CARVGGRSTEAFF
TGTGCCAGGGTGGGGGGCAGATCTACTGAAGCTTTCTTT
>TRBV18|.|TRBJ1-1|.
CASSLTSRADTEAFF
TGTGCCAGCTCACTCACATCGAGAGCAGACACTGAAGCTTTCTTT
>TRBV27|.|TRBJ2-1|.
CASSPGGASEQFF
TGTGCCAGCAGTCCCGGGGGAGCGAGTGAGCAGTTCTTC
>TRBV7-2|.|TRBJ2-2|TRBD1
CASSRGQGLAGELFF
TGTGCCAGCAGCCGGGGACAGGGGTTGGCCGGGGAGCTGTTTTTT
>TRBV3-1/TRBV3-2|.|TRBJ1-5|.
CASSQDFRDRQPQHF
TGTGCCAGCAGCCAAGATTTCCGGGATCGACAGCCCCAGCATTTT